This TCR beta chain is drawn from a study of blood T cells in healthy people across ages. CDR3 length: 18 amino acids. Germline V CDR1 and CDR2: DFQATT, SNEGSKA (reference sequence). The junction had 12 bases not matched to a gene; V was cut back by 3 bases and J by 0 bases. It was with a sample-barcoded 5' primer and a J-beta primer mix that a second PCR of about 7 to 12 cycles was run. One entry per CDR3 protein results from TCRdb running MiXCR on the 5' RACE reads. The data show some 1,500,000 distinct CDR3 sequences, 35% to 45% seen once. The sequencing input was blood. The clonotype originates from a young woman in good health. This chain links TRBV20-1 with TRBJ1-2; 11 bases line up with TRBD1. The CDR3 here is CSASPPPGQGDSNYGYTF. CDR3 DNA: TGCAGTGCTAGCCCCCCCCCGGGACAGGGGGATTCTAACTATGGCTACACCTTC.